Presented here are 31 T cell receptor beta chains from one specimen sequenced in a study of regulatory T cells in long-lasting Graves disease (dated by TCRdb to the early 2020s). The library was made by multiplex PCR. Sequencing used an Illumina HiSeq 4000. iRepertoire HTBI primers and Arm-PCR amplification of CDR3 regions were used to construct TCR beta libraries. The raw public reads went through TCRdb reprocessing: fastp at Q25, MiXCR clone calling, in-frame beta chains kept. Records with the same CDR3 protein are collapsed into one entry carrying the most frequent genes and DNA. The sample table shows fewer than 550,000 distinct CDR3 sequences, and 15% to 20% are seen once. Roughly 23% of the sample comes from the top ten. Per the publication, the time point label means: newly diagnosed GD, antithyroid drugs for less than 3 months. For both TCR sequencing and RNA sequencing, RNA was extracted from PBMCs in TRIzol.

The data were also submitted as part of a second study, on T cells in Graves' hyperthyroidism and ophthalmopathy.

The specimen was peripheral blood mononuclear cells (PBMCs), collected at new diagnosis, from a patient treated with antithyroid drugs. These receptors were obtained from a woman younger than 35 with Graves disease. Donor details come from another sample of the same person, matched by shared clones.

The chain combines TRBV2 with TRBJ2-7, with no clear D. The length of the CDR3 is 13 residues. The ends were cut back, 7 bases at V and 4 bases at J, with 14 bases in the middle. Looked up from germline, CDR1 is SNHLY and CDR2 is FYNNEI. The CDR3 sequence is CASTWTYNYEQYF. CDR3 DNA: TGTGCCAGCACTTGGACGTATAATTACGAGCAGTACTTC. The full variable domain, its missing parts supplied by reference TRBV2 and TRBJ2-7, is EPEVTQTPSHQVTQMGQEVILRCVPISNHLYFYWYRQILGQKVEFLVSFYNNEISEKSEIFDDQFSVERPDGSNFTLKIRSTKLEDSAMYFCASTWTYNYEQYFGPGTRLTVT.

This clonotype was detected only once. The junction departs from the called germline gene at one end, perhaps through a read error. V gene TRBV18 combines with J gene TRBJ2-1, with TRBD1 matching 7 bases. CDR1 and CDR2 from the germline V gene are KGHSH and LQKENI. The CDR3 is 17 residues long. The chain's CDR3 is CVSSPLPTGQWVGEQFF. The CDR3 region has the DNA TGTGTCAGCTCACCACTTCCCACGGGACAGTGGGTTGGTGAGCAGTTCTTC.

The gene calls are TRBV4-2 and TRBJ2-7; 11 bases align to TRBD2. V trimming: 0 bases; J trimming: 3 bases; junction bases outside the gene matches: 1. Germline V gives CDR1 LGHNA, CDR2 YNFKEQ. The CDR3 extends over 15 amino acids. The CDR3 region has the DNA TGTGCCAGCAGCCAAGAGGGGACTAGCGGCTACGAGCAGTACTTC. Protein product: CASSQEGTSGYEQYF.

There are a few counts of this clonotype. The chain links TRBV3-1 to TRBJ2-7, with TRBD1 identical over 9 bases. Germline CDR1 and CDR2: LGHDT and YNNKEL (reference sequence). V was pared by 2 bases and J by 4 bases, with 6 bases of the junction left unmatched. The CDR3 is 15 amino acids. In DNA, the CDR3 is TGTGCCAGCAGCCAAAGTCCGGGACAGGGTTACGAGCAGTACTTC. This gives the protein CASSQSPGQGYEQYF.

The sample holds many counts of this clonotype. The rearrangement joins TRBV6-2 or TRBV6-3 to TRBJ2-1; the match to TRBD2 covers 9 bases. CDR1 and CDR2 from the germline V gene are MNHEY and SVGEGT. V was clipped by 0 bases and J by 8 bases; unmatched bases: 8. This CDR3 contains 16 residues. This CDR3 is CASSYSRLAGIYEQFF. CDR3 in DNA: TGTGCCAGCAGTTACTCTCGGCTAGCGGGAATCTATGAGCAGTTCTTC.

CDR3 loop: CASSTGQWAKNIQYF. CDR3 DNA sequence: TGTGCCAGTAGTACGGGACAGTGGGCCAAAAACATTCAGTACTTC. J is TRBJ2-4 and V is TRBV19; 7 positions match TRBD1. Germline-derived CDR1 and CDR2 are LNHDA and SQIVND (reference sequence). CDR3 length: 15 residues. The V segment lost 4 bases and the J segment 1 base; nucleotides outside the gene matches: 4.

This clonotype came up many times. The V gene is TRBV11-2, the J gene TRBJ2-2; D is undetermined. This CDR3 is built from 15 residues. V was shortened by 1 base and J by 4 bases, with 10 bases between the two germline ends. The germline V gene encodes CDR1 SGHAT and CDR2 FQNNGV. The CDR3 protein is CASSLVGRSTGELFF. CDR3 nucleotides: TGTGCCAGCAGCTTAGTTGGCAGGAGCACCGGGGAGCTGTTTTTT. The variable domain in full, completed from reference TRBV11-2 and TRBJ2-2, reads EAGVAQSPRYKIIEKRQSVAFWCNPISGHATLYWYQQILGQGPKLLIQFQNNGVVDDSQLPKDRFSAERLKGVDSTLKIQPAKLEDSAVYLCASSLVGRSTGELFFGEGSRLTVL.

This clonotype has a count of ten or more. This sequence joins TRBV6-2 or TRBV6-3 and TRBJ2-1; 11 nucleotides agree with TRBD2. The CDR3 sequence is 13 residues long. Looked up from germline, CDR1 is MNHEY and CDR2 is SVGEGT. V was clipped by 4 bases and J by 10 bases; unmatched bases: 3. The CDR3 sequence is CASSSGTSGEQFF. CDR3 DNA sequence: TGTGCCAGCAGTTCCGGGACTAGCGGCGAGCAGTTCTTC.

Only a few counts were recorded for this clonotype. This chain connects TRBV29-1 to TRBJ2-7; D not resolved. V was shortened by 7 bases and J by 3 bases, with 16 bases between the two germline ends. Germline V CDR1 and CDR2: SQVTM, ANQGSEA. The CDR3 totals 13 residues. The CDR3 nucleotides read TGCAGCGCCGGGCGAGGATCCGACTACGAGCAGTACTTC. Amino acid sequence: CSAGRGSDYEQYF.

Comments on this clonotype: This likely came from a read error, as a far larger clone is one base away. V usage is TRBV30 and J usage is TRBJ2-5; unclear D gene. The DNA end is a closer match to TRBJ2-1, so the J assignment may be wrong. Looked up from germline, CDR1 is GTSNPN and CDR2 is SVGIG (reference sequence). The CDR3 is made up of 13 amino acids. The CDR3 protein is CAWSLEWTYEQFF. In DNA, the CDR3 is TGTGCCTGGAGTCTAGAATGGACCTACGAGCAGTTCTTC.

This clonotype was seen more than once but under ten times. The DNA for the CDR3 is TGTGCCAGCAGCCGGGGACCCGAAGTCGACAATGAGCAGTTCTTC. Its translation: CASSRGPEVDNEQFF. The V call is TRBV9, the J call TRBJ2-1; D possibly matches TRBD1 or TRBD2 (5 bases each). The CDR3 is 15 amino acids. V gave up 4 bases and J gave up 5 bases, with 16 bases separating them. Looked up from germline, CDR1 is SGDLS and CDR2 is YYNGEE.

The chain combines TRBV6-1 with TRBJ2-7; D gene uncertain. The CDR3 is 13 amino acids. V was clipped by 2 bases and J by 3 bases, with 8 bases between them. Germline CDR1 MNHNS, CDR2 SASEGT. The CDR3 DNA reads TGTGCCAGCAGTGAATTGGCCGTCTACGAGCAGTACTTC. Protein: CASSELAVYEQYF.

The chain employs TRBV5-1 and TRBJ2-2; 8 bases are a match to TRBD2. Germline lookup yields CDR1 SGHRS and CDR2 YFSETQ. The V gene end was trimmed by 4 bases and the J gene end by 1 base; junction bases not matched to a gene: 6. The CDR3 spans 16 residues. CDR3 sequence: CASSLLSGRNTGELFF. CDR3 nucleotide sequence: TGCGCCAGCAGCCTGCTAAGCGGGAGGAACACCGGGGAGCTGTTTTTT.

This clonotype was recorded at least ten times. The J gene is TRBJ2-1, the V gene TRBV27, with 8 nucleotides matching TRBD1. Germline values: CDR1 MNHEY, CDR2 SMNVEV (reference sequence). The CDR3 is 15 residues long. Losses at the gene ends were 8 bases for V and 3 bases for J; bases not matched to a gene: 9. CDR3 coding DNA: TGTGCCAGCGAAGTCGGACAGGGTATCTACAATGAGCAGTTCTTC. Encoded protein: CASEVGQGIYNEQFF.

This clonotype was found many times. The rearrangement links TRBV28 to TRBJ1-1; possibly TRBD1 for D (5 bases). From germline, CDR1 is MDHEN and CDR2 SYDVKM. This CDR3 has 16 residues. The V and J ends lost 7 bases and 1 base respectively, with 19 bases between them. DNA for the CDR3: TGTGCCAGCATCCCCGGGACGCTTATGAGGAACACTGAAGCTTTCTTT. Its protein product is CASIPGTLMRNTEAFF.

This clonotype was seen many times. The chain has TRBV30 and TRBJ2-1; tentative D call: TRBD2 (6 bases). V lost 5 bases and J lost 7, with 15 bases in between. The germline V gene encodes CDR1 GTSNPN and CDR2 SVGIG (reference sequence). CDR3 length: 13 amino acids. The CDR3 reads CAWDTRSGNEQFF. CDR3 DNA sequence: TGTGCCTGGGACACCCGTAGCGGAAATGAGCAGTTCTTC.

Note on this clonotype: With only one base between it and a far larger clone, this is likely a read error. The J gene is TRBJ2-7, the V gene TRBV5-1, with 8 positions matching TRBD1. The CDR3 has 15 residues. CDR1 is SGHRS and CDR2 is YFSETQ in the germline V gene. The CDR3 bases are TGTGCCAGCAGCTCGGAGACAGGGGACACCTACGAGCAGTACTTC. Its translation is CASSSETGDTYEQYF.

V usage is TRBV9 and J usage is TRBJ2-2; weak D call: TRBD2 (6 bases). Germline CDR1 and CDR2: SGDLS and YYNGEE. This CDR3 contains 16 residues. V was clipped by 4 bases and J by 6 bases, with 19 bases between them. The CDR3 coding sequence is TGTGCCAGCAGCCCTATCTGGGGGGAATCTTCCGGGGAGCTGTTTTTT. It is translated as CASSPIWGESSGELFF.

This clonotype was observed a few times. The chain combines TRBV7-2 with TRBJ1-1; no reliable D call. Trimming took 1 base from V and 4 from J, leaving 10 bases between them. Germline V gene sequence: CDR1 SGHTA, CDR2 FQGNSA. The CDR3 contains 14 residues. CDR3 coding DNA: TGTGCCAGCAGCTTAGGCGGATTGGTCACTGAAGCTTTCTTT. Translation: CASSLGGLVTEAFF.

CDR3 residues: CASSVVGTEAFF. The CDR3 DNA reads TGTGCCAGCAGCGTAGTAGGGACTGAAGCTTTCTTT. The chain couples TRBV9 to TRBJ1-1; D unresolved. The germline V gene has CDR1 SGDLS and CDR2 YYNGEE. Between the trimmed V and J ends, which lost 0 bases and 5 bases, there was a span of 5 bases. The length of the CDR3 is 12 residues.

Concerning this clonotype: A much more abundant neighbour one base away suggests this may be a read error. No conserved phenylalanine or tryptophan ends this CDR3, so it is likely a read error. The V call is TRBV3-1, the J call TRBJ2-7, with TRBD1 matching over 11 bases. Unmatched junction bases numbered 12, after V lost 3 bases and J lost 5 bases. CDR3 length equals 17 residues. Germline values: CDR1 LGHDT, CDR2 YNNKEL (reference sequence). The CDR3 coding sequence is TGTGCCAGCAGCCAGGCCGGGACAGGGGGTGCAGTGGACGAGCAGTACTCC. This translates into CASSQAGTGGAVDEQYS.

In this sample, this clonotype turned up many times. The CDR3 loop reads CASSSRAHEQYF. The CDR3 DNA reads as TGTGCCAGCAGTTCCCGCGCCCACGAGCAGTACTTC. The gene calls are TRBV27 and TRBJ2-7; D is unclear. Per germline, CDR1 MNHEY and CDR2 SMNVEV (reference sequence). V was pared by 4 bases and J by 5 bases, with 9 bases between. The length of the CDR3 is 12 residues.

The V gene is TRBV6-1, the J gene TRBJ2-5, with 9 bases that match TRBD1. The germline V gene has CDR1 MNHNS and CDR2 SASEGT. This CDR3 spans 16 amino acids. Unmatched junction bases numbered 9, after V lost 4 bases and J lost 3 bases. The CDR3 coding sequence is TGTGCCAGCAGTGTCTTCCGGGACAGGGTAAAAGAGACCCAGTACTTC. Its translation is CASSVFRDRVKETQYF.

This clonotype has more than one count but fewer than ten. The chain couples TRBV19 to TRBJ2-2, with a tentative D call TRBD1 (6 bases). The CDR3 covers 16 residues. CDR1 LNHDA and CDR2 SQIVND come from the germline V gene (reference sequence). V dropped 5 bases and J dropped 1 base, with 14 bases sitting between them. This CDR3 reads CASSVSNRENTGELFF. As DNA, the CDR3 is TGTGCCAGTAGTGTTTCAAACAGGGAGAACACCGGGGAGCTGTTTTTT.

The gene calls are TRBV24-1 and TRBJ2-1, with no clear D. Germline assignment: CDR1 KGHDR and CDR2 SFDVKD. V lost 0 bases, J lost 8 bases, and 4 bases lay in between. The CDR3 length is 12 residues. CDR3 bases: TGTGCCACCAGTGATTTGGTTCATGAGCAGTTCTTC. Protein sequence: CATSDLVHEQFF.

Concerning this clonotype itself: This may come from a read error, since a much larger clone is one base off. The chain is built from TRBV2 and TRBJ2-5; D possibly corresponds to TRBD1 (6 bases). The V end lost 3 bases, the J end lost 0 bases, and 17 bases lay between the germline ends. CDR3 length: 17 amino acids. The germline V gene has CDR1 SNHLY and CDR2 FYNNEI. The CDR3 region is CASSEGQTPTYQETQYF. The CDR3 DNA follows: TGTGCCAGCAGTGAGGGACAAACACCTACGTACCAAGAGACCCAGTACTTC.

This chain uses TRBV29-1 with TRBJ1-4; TRBD1 aligns across 7 bases. Unmatched junction bases numbered 7, after V lost 4 bases and J lost 8 bases. Germline CDR1 reads SQVTM; CDR2 reads ANQGSEA. This CDR3 contains 13 residues. CDR3 sequence: CSVAEGGGEKLFF. CDR3 DNA sequence: TGCAGCGTTGCGGAAGGGGGCGGCGAAAAACTGTTTTTT. The complete variable domain, with remaining parts taken from reference TRBV29-1 and TRBJ1-4, reads SAVISQKPSRDICQRGTSLTIQCQVDSQVTMMFWYRQQPGQSLTLIATANQGSEATYESGFVIDKFPISRPNLTFSTLTVSNMSPEDSSIYLCSVAEGGGEKLFFGSGTQLSVL.

The sample holds many counts of this clonotype. The genes are TRBV11-3 and TRBJ2-1; D could derive from TRBD1 or TRBD2 (5 bases each). Germline assignment: CDR1 SGHNT and CDR2 YENEEA. The CDR3 runs to 15 residues. The ends were cut back, 7 bases at V and 12 bases at J, with 25 bases in the middle. The CDR3 is CASTTRDLDSRRQFF. The DNA of the CDR3 is TGTGCCAGCACCACCAGGGACCTCGACTCCCGGAGGCAGTTCTTC.

This chain uses TRBV7-2 with TRBJ2-3; no reliable D call. Germline lookup yields CDR1 SGHTA and CDR2 FQGNSA. Trimming shortened V by 1 base and J by 4 bases, and 9 bases separated the two germline ends. The CDR3 has 14 residues. CDR3 amino acids: CASSLEGRADTQYF. CDR3 nucleotide sequence: TGTGCCAGCAGCTTAGAGGGCCGCGCAGATACGCAGTATTTT.

This clonotype was detected a few times. The chain joins TRBV28 to TRBJ1-4; D is unclear. The CDR3 is made up of 15 amino acids. V shed 5 bases and J shed 8 bases, with 18 bases lying between them. Germline loops: CDR1 MDHEN, CDR2 SYDVKM. The CDR3 is CASSTYRQVVEKLFF. Here the CDR3 DNA reads TGTGCCAGCAGTACCTACCGTCAGGTGGTGGAAAAACTGTTTTTT. Based on the CDR3 plus reference TRBV28 and TRBJ1-4, the full variable domain is DVKVTQSSRYLVKRTGEKVFLECVQDMDHENMFWYRQDPGLGLRLIYFSYDVKMKEKGDIPEGYSVSREKKERFSLILESASTNQTSMYLCASSTYRQVVEKLFFGSGTQLSVL.

This rearrangement joins TRBV5-1 to TRBJ1-1, with a possible D match to TRBD1 (5 bases). Trimming took 1 base from V and 1 from J, leaving 8 bases between them. CDR1 SGHRS and CDR2 YFSETQ come from the germline V gene. The CDR3 has 14 amino acids. CDR3 sequence: CASSLSGTNTEAFF. CDR3 nucleotide sequence: TGCGCCAGCAGCTTGTCTGGGACGAACACTGAAGCTTTCTTT.